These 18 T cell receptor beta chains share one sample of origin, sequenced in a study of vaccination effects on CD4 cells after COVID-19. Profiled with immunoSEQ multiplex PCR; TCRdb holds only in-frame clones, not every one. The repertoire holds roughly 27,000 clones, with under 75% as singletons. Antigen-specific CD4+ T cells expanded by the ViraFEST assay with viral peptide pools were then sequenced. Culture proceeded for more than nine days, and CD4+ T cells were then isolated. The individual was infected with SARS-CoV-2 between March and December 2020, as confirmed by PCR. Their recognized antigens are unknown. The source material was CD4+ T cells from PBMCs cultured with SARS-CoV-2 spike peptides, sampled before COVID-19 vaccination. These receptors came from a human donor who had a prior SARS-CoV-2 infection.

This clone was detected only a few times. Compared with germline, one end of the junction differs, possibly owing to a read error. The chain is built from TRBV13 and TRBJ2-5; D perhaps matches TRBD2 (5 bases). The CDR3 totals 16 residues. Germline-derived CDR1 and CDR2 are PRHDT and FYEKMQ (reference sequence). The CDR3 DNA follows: TGTGCCAGCAGCCTAGGATGGGGAGTGATCGAGGAGACCCAGTACTTC. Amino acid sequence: CASSLGWGVIEETQYF.

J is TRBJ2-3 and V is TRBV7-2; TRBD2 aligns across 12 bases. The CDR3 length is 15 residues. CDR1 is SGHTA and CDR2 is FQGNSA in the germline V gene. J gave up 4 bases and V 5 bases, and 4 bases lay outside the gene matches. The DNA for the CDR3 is TGTGCCAGCAGCCAAACTAGCGGGAGGTCAGATACGCAGTATTTT. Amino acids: CASSQTSGRSDTQYF.

CDR3 loop: CASSQVPGSSYNEQFF. The CDR3 coding sequence is TGTGCCAGCAGCCAAGTCCCTGGCAGCTCCTACAATGAGCAGTTCTTC. The V call is TRBV3-1 (or the pseudogene TRBV3-2), the J call TRBJ2-1; D not resolved. Germline loops: CDR1 LGHDT, CDR2 YNNKEL (reference sequence). CDR3 length equals 16 residues. The V gene lost 1 base and the J gene lost 0 bases, with 10 bases spanning the gap.

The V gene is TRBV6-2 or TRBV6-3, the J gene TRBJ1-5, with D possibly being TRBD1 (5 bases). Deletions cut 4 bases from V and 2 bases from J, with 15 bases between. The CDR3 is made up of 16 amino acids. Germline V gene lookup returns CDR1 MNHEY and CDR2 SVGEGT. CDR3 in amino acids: CASSSPGGGGNQPQHF. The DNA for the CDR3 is TGTGCCAGCAGTTCCCCCGGCGGGGGAGGCAATCAGCCCCAGCATTTT.

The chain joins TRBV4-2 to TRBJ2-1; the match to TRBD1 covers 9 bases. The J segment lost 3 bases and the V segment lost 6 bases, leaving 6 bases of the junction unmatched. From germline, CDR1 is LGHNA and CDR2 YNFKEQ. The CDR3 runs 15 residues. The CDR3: CASSPGTGNYNEQFF. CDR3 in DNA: TGTGCCAGCAGTCCCGGGACAGGGAACTACAATGAGCAGTTCTTC.

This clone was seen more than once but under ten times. The CDR3 nucleotides are TGTGCCAGTAGTGATCCGGGACTAGCGGGAGCTTCTTATACGCAGTATTTT. Protein product: CASSDPGLAGASYTQYF. J is TRBJ2-3 and V is TRBV19; 14 nucleotides line up with TRBD2. V shed 5 bases, J shed 7 bases, and the junction held 11 bases outside the gene matches. The germline gives CDR1 LNHDA, CDR2 SQIVND (reference sequence). The CDR3 spans 17 residues.

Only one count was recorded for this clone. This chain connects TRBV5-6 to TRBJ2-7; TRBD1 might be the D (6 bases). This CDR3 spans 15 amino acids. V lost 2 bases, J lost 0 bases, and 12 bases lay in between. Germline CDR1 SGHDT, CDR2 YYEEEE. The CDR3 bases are TGTGCCAGCAGCTTCTACGACAGGAGCTCCTACGAGCAGTACTTC. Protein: CASSFYDRSSYEQYF.

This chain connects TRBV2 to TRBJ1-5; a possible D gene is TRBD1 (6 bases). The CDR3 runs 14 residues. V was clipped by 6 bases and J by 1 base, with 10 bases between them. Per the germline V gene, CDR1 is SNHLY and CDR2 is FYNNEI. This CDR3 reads CASRQGLSNQPQHF. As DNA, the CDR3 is TGTGCCAGCAGGCAGGGGTTAAGCAATCAGCCCCAGCATTTT.

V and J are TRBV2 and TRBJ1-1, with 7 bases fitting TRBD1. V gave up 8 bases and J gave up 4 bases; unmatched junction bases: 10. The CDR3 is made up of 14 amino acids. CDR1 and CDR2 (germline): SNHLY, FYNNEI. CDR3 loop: CASLRDRVATEAFF. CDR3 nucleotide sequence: TGTGCCAGCCTACGTGACAGGGTAGCCACTGAAGCTTTCTTT.

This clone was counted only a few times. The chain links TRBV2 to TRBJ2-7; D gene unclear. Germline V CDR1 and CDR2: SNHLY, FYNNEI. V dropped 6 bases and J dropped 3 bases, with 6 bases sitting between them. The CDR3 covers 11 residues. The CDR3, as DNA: TGTGCCAGCAGCGGATACTACGAGCAGTACTTC. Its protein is CASSGYYEQYF.

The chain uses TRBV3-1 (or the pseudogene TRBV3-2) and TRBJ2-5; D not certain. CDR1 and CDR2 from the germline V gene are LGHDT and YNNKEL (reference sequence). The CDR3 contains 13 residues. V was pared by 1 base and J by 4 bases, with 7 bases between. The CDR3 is CASSQAPGETQYF. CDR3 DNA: TGTGCCAGCAGCCAAGCCCCTGGAGAGACCCAGTACTTC.

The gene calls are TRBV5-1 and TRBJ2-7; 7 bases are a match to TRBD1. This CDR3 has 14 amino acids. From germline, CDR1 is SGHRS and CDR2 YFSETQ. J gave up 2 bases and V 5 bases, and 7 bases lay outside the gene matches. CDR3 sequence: CASRRGTATYEQYF. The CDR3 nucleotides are TGCGCCAGCAGGCGTGGGACAGCTACCTACGAGCAGTACTTC.

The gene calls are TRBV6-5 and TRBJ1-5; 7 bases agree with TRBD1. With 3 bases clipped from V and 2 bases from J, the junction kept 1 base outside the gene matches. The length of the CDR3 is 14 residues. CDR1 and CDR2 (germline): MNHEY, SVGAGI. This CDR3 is CASSYQGGNQPQHF. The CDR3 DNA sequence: TGTGCCAGCAGTTATCAGGGGGGCAATCAGCCCCAGCATTTT.

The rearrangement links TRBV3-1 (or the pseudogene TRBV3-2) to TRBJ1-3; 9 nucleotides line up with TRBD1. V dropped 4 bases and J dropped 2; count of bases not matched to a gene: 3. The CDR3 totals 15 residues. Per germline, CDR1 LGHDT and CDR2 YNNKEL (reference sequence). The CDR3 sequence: CASSLQGAPGNTIYF. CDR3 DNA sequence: TGTGCCAGCAGCCTACAGGGGGCGCCTGGAAACACCATATATTTT.

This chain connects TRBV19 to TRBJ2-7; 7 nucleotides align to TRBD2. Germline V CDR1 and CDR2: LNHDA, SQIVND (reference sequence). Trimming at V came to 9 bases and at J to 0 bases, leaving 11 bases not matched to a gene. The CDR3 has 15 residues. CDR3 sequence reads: CASAIRAGISYEQYF. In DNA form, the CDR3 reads TGTGCCAGCGCCATCCGAGCGGGGATCTCCTACGAGCAGTACTTC.

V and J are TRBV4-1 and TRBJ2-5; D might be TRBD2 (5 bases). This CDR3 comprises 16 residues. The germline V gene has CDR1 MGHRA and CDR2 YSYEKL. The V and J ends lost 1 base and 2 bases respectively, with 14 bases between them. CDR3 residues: CASSQVLAWAQETQYF. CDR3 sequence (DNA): TGCGCCAGCAGCCAAGTTCTAGCATGGGCTCAAGAGACCCAGTACTTC.

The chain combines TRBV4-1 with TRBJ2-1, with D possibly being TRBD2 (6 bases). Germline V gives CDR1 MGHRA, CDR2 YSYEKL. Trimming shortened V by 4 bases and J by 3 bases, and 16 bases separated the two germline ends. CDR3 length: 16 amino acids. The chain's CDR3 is CASSPESGVVYNEQFF. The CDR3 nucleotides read TGCGCCAGCAGCCCTGAGTCGGGAGTGGTCTACAATGAGCAGTTCTTC.

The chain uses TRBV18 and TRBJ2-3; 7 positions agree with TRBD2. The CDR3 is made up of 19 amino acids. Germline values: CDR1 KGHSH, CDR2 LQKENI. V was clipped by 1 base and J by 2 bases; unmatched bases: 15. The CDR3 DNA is TGTGCCAGCTCACCACTTCGCTCAATAGAGCGGGATTCCACAGATACGCAGTATTTT. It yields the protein CASSPLRSIERDSTDTQYF.